One T cell receptor beta chain is described in this entry. The data belong to a study of T cells expressing NK-cell markers. For each CDR3 protein, TCRdb gives one entry from its re-call of the 5' RACE reads, without DNA. The repertoire table contains hundreds of thousands of distinct CDR3 sequences. Sequencing was performed on blood T cells: a sorted CD56 or NKG2C T cell subset, CD4+ or CD8+ T cells, or bulk PBMC T cells (not recorded which). This clonotype originated in a woman between 18 and 75 years old in good health.

The CDR3 here is CASSYMGRPANTEAFF. The chain couples TRBV28 to TRBJ1-1. Per the germline V gene, CDR1 is MDHEN and CDR2 is SYDVKM. The CDR3 covers 16 residues. Variable domain in full (rest from reference TRBV28 and TRBJ1-1): DVKVTQSSRYLVKRTGEKVFLECVQDMDHENMFWYRQDPGLGLRLIYFSYDVKMKEKGDIPEGYSVSREKKERFSLILESASTNQTSMYLCASSYMGRPANTEAFFGQGTRLTVV.